The 7 T cell receptor beta chains presented below share a single source sample, sequenced in a study of glioma-infiltrating T cells. Using RNA template, CDR3s of TCR alpha and beta were amplified with iRepertoire arm-PCR. TCRdb called the multiplex PCR reads again in MiXCR, with one record for every CDR3 protein. The sample includes around 350,000 distinct CDR3 sequences, roughly 41% seen only once; the top ten take 9.5% to 15%. Sequencing was carried out using glioma tissue, nonneoplastic brain tissue, or PBMCs (not recorded which). These TCRs come from a human donor with low-grade glioma or glioblastoma, undergoing nonglioma brain surgery, or in good health (not recorded which).

This clonotype was counted only a few times. The chain recombines TRBV6-2 or TRBV6-3 with TRBJ2-1; D gene uncertain. Between the trimmed V and J ends, which lost 6 bases and 9 bases, there was a span of 21 bases. This CDR3 region has 15 residues. From germline, CDR1 is MNHEY and CDR2 SVGEGT. CDR3 in DNA: TGTGCCAGCAGACCCGGGCATCTCCTCTCGGGTGAGCAGTTCTTC. Translated, it gives CASRPGHLLSGEQFF.

About this clonotype itself: A much larger clone sits a single nucleotide away, making a read error possible. The chain uses TRBV6-2 or TRBV6-3 and TRBJ2-1; 9 bases fit TRBD1. This CDR3 comprises 15 residues. Per the germline V gene, CDR1 is MNHEY and CDR2 is SVGEGT. CDR3 nucleotides: TGTGCCAGCAGCCCCTCGGGACAGGGTTTCAATAAGCAGTTCTTC. Its protein product is CASSPSGQGFNKQFF.

The CDR3 sequence: CASSSRGDTEAFF. CDR3 in DNA: TGTGCCAGCAGCTCCAGGGGGGACACTGAAGCTTTCTTT. V usage is TRBV7-9 and J usage is TRBJ1-1; 7 bases line up with TRBD1. V trimming: 4 bases; J trimming: 3 bases; junction bases outside the gene matches: 2. The V gene's germline CDR1 is SEHNR and CDR2 FQNEAQ (reference sequence). The CDR3 loop spans 13 amino acids. The variable domain in full, with the rest retrieved from reference TRBV7-9 and TRBJ1-1, is DTGVSQNPRHKITKRGQNVTFRCDPISEHNRLYWYRQTLGQGPEFLTYFQNEAQLEKSRLLSDRFSAERPKGSFSTLEIQRTEQGDSAMYLCASSSRGDTEAFFGQGTRLTVV.

The chain couples TRBV6-2 or TRBV6-3 to TRBJ1-3; D not certain. The CDR3 is 15 amino acids. The germline V gene has CDR1 MNHEY and CDR2 SVGEGT. V lost 5 bases to trimming and J lost 0 bases, with 11 bases between them. This CDR3 is CASSQIGLSGNTIYF. CDR3 nucleotides: TGTGCCAGCAGTCAGATCGGACTCTCTGGAAACACCATATATTTT.

Only a few counts were recorded for this clonotype. The CDR3 region has the DNA TGTGCCAGCAGTGAGGGACAGTTTGTTTATAGCAATCAGCCCCAGCATTTT. It translates to CASSEGQFVYSNQPQHF. V and J are TRBV2 and TRBJ1-5; 7 bases are shared with TRBD1. Germline CDR1 SNHLY, CDR2 FYNNEI. V was pared by 3 bases and J by 0 bases, with 8 bases of the junction left unmatched. CDR3 length: 17 residues.

This clonotype has just a few counts. The V call is TRBV7-6, the J call TRBJ2-3; D remains unclear. The germline V and J ends were trimmed by 7 bases and 2 bases, with 4 bases remaining between them. This CDR3 contains 11 residues. Germline V gene sequence: CDR1 SGHVS, CDR2 FNYEAQ. Here the CDR3 reads CASTNTDTQYF. CDR3 coding DNA: TGTGCCAGCACCAACACAGATACGCAGTATTTT.

The CDR3 loop reads CASSFLAGFWKEQFF. The CDR3 DNA sequence: TGTGCCAGCAGTTTCCTAGCGGGGTTCTGGAAGGAGCAGTTCTTC. The chain has TRBV28 and TRBJ2-1, with 9 bases lining up with TRBD2. The CDR3 runs 15 residues. Trimming cost V 3 bases and J 10 bases; bases outside gene matches: 10. The germline V gene encodes CDR1 MDHEN and CDR2 SYDVKM.